The 2 T cell receptor beta chains listed next were all sequenced from one sample in a study of OX40 agonist ivuxolimab in advanced cancers. Method: immunoSEQ multiplex PCR; TCRdb's copy keeps in-frame clones and lacks some. The sample holds about 36,000 clones; roughly three quarters are singletons and the top ten take roughly 10%. Sequenced here: CD4+ or CD8+ T cells sorted from blood, sampled in a trial of the OX40 agonist ivuxolimab. The receptors here all came from an adult with an advanced solid tumor such as melanoma, head and neck, liver or kidney cancer.

The V call is TRBV2, the J call TRBJ1-5; TRBD1 matches at 7 bases. There are 16 residues in the CDR3. V lost 6 bases, J lost 1 base, and 9 bases stayed unmatched. Germline V lookup: CDR1 SNHLY, CDR2 FYNNEI. CDR3 DNA: TGTGCCAGCAGGAACAGGGGCGGGCAGAGCAATCAGCCCCAGCATTTT. Its translation: CASRNRGGQSNQPQHF.

The chain recombines TRBV6-1 with TRBJ1-5, with 8 positions matching TRBD1. Germline CDR1 MNHNS, CDR2 SASEGT. The CDR3 sequence is 14 residues long. With V trimmed by 1 base and J by 6 bases, 2 bases remained unmatched. In DNA, the CDR3 is TGTGCCAGCAGTGAAGGAACAGGGGGTCAGCCCCAGCATTTT. Residues: CASSEGTGGQPQHF.